The text below deals with one TCR beta chain. This clonotype was counted between two and nine times. The antigen this receptor binds is unknown. No qualities accompany the bases; no much larger clone lies one base away. Libraries came from 5' RACE. Sequenced on an Illumina HiSeq 2500. A second roughly 6 to 12 cycle PCR used a sample-barcoded 5' primer and a J-beta primer mix. Each TCR beta cDNA molecule received a unique molecular identifier from a template-switch 5' adaptor carrying 12 random nucleotides. Each sample yielded at least 3 million CDR3-containing paired-end reads. The Mint cDNA synthesis kit, primed by a TRBC-specific oligonucleotide, was used to synthesize first-strand cDNA from all RNA. After uracil-DNA glycosylase treatment, a first 18-cycle PCR used universal primers M1SS and BC2_uni_R on all cDNA. The published analysis was carried out like this. For normalization, 1 million high-quality reads were randomly selected from each sample, with every read carrying a distinct molecular identifier. Reads with shared molecular identifiers were discarded instead of being binned into consensus sequences. CDR3 identification, clonotype clustering and error correction used MiTCR with a Q25 quality threshold and the strictest error-elimination algorithm. A nonparametric unseen species model with Euler transformation was used to estimate lower-bound total TCR beta diversity. TCRdb reprocessing: public reads trimmed at Q25 with fastp, clones called with MiXCR, in-frame beta chains kept. Rows with a matching CDR3 protein are joined into one entry that keeps the most common DNA and genes. The V and J calls were not made by the authors but by TCRdb's processing. Present in this sample are some 900,000 distinct CDR3 sequences, around 49% of which were seen just once. Roughly 13% of the sample is in the top ten clones.

This entry belongs to a study of blood T cells in healthy people across ages (dated by TCRdb to about 2015). With regard to the full study: In model experiments, template switching captured roughly one uniquely barcoded TCR beta cDNA molecule for every two T cells. Age-related changes in TCR beta repertoire diversity were measured in the study by deep sequencing normalized with unique cDNA molecular identifiers. The donors were divided into four age groups: young (average around 16 years), middle-aged (about 41), aged (approximately 62) and long-lived (82). To avoid experimental bias, donors of different ages were distributed randomly across sequencing lanes. Using the same blood draw, the study looked at two additional independent replicas of 1 million unique cDNA reads for two donors, one aged 18 to 30 and the other aged 80 or older.

The full study reports these points: Estimates of total diversity based on one million sequenced T cells were regarded as lower bounds and as underestimates. Since profiling was done on bulk unsorted PBMCs, naive and antigen-experienced compartments could not be conclusively compared. Compared with the aged group, the long-lived group had more naive CD4+ T cells, fewer expanded clones and increased TCR diversity, suggesting age selection. The CMV infection status of donors was not known, potentially confounding age-related changes in expanded clonotypes. As age increased, observed TCR beta diversity per million T cells dropped in a roughly linear way, and a significant reduction was already evident by age 40. The percentage of naive T cells measured by flow cytometry correlated strongly with observed TCR beta diversity.

The roughly 38 donors, aged about 6 to 90 years, were systemically healthy Caucasian individuals from Russia. Ten milliliters of peripheral blood were drawn from each donor into EDTA-treated Vacutainer tubes. Ficoll-Paque density-gradient centrifugation was used to isolate PBMCs, with at least 6 million obtained per sample. Trizol reagent was used to extract total RNA from the PBMCs, yielding at least 5.5 micrograms per sample. For every donor, flow cytometry on a PBMC aliquot measured the percentage of naive CD45RAhigh/CD27high T cells. The CDR3 sequence holds 16 residues, the cysteine and phenylalanine included. Only the CDR3 DNA stays, 48 bases, in frame from base 1. V loses 1 base of germline sequence and J loses 6 bases, and the interval between the two ends is 19 bases. CDR1 and CDR2, looked up from the germline V gene, are LGHNA and YNFKEQ.

The chain joins TRBV4-2 to TRBJ2-7, with the D call perhaps TRBD1 or TRBD2, as 5 bases match in each case. The clonotype was recovered from a young man in good health. The sample was blood. Here the CDR3 is given as CASSQVRDGPKSEQYF. The base sequence is TGTGCCAGCAGCCAAGTACGGGACGGACCGAAATCCGAGCAGTACTTC.